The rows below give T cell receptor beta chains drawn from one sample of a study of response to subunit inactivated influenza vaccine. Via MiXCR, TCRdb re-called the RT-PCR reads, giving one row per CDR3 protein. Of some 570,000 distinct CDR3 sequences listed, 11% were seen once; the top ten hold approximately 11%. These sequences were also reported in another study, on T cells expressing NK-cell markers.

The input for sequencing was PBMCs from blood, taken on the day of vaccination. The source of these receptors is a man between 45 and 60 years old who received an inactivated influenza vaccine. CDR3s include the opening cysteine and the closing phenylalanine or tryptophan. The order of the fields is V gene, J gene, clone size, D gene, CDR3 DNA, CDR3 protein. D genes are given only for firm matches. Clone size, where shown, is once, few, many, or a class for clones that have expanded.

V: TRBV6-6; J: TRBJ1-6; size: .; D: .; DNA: TGTGCCAGCAGCCCTTTTGGCGTCACCCTCCACTTT; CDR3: CASSPFGVTLHF
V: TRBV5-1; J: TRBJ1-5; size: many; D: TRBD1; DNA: TGCGCCAGCAGCTTGGCCGGGGACAGGGTAGAGCCCCAGCATTTT; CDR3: CASSLAGDRVEPQHF
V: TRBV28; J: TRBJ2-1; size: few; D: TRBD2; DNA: TGTGCCAGCAGTCCCATGGGACTAGCGGGGAGCTCCTACAATGAGCAGTTCTTC; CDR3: CASSPMGLAGSSYNEQFF
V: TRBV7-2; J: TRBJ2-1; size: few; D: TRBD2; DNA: TGTGCCAGCAGCCGCACCGAGACTAGCGGTACGGGTAATGAGCAGTTCTTC; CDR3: CASSRTETSGTGNEQFF
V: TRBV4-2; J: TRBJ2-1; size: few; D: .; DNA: TGTGCCAGCAGCCGGGACGGGGTAGCGGCCCCGCATGGGCAGTTCTTC; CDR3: CASSRDGVAAPHGQFF
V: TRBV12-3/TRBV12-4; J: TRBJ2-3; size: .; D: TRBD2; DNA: TGTGCCAGCAGTTTCCGGGTAGCGGGGGGGCTAAACTATTTT; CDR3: CASSFRVAGGLNYF
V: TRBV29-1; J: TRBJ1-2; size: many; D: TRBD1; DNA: TGCAGCGTCGTAGCCCTCGGACAGGGGGCGTCCGGTTATGGCTACACCTTC; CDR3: CSVVALGQGASGYGYTF
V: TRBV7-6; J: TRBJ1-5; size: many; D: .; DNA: TGTGCCAGCAGCCCACTTACCGGGCCCACAAATCAGCCCCAGCATTTT; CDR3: CASSPLTGPTNQPQHF
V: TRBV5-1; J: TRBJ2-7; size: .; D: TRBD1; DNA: TGCGCCAGCAGCTCCGGGACAGGGGGGTCTGTCTACGAGCAGTACTTC; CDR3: CASSSGTGGSVYEQYF
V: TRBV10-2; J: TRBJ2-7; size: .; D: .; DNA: TGCGCCAGCAGTGAAGGCAGGGGTTTTTACGAGCAGTACTTC; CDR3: CASSEGRGFYEQYF
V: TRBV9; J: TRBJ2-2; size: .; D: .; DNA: TGTGCCAGCAGCGCAGGGTCCCTCGCGGAGCTGTTTTTT; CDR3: CASSAGSLAELFF
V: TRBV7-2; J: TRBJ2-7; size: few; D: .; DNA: TGTGCCAGCAGCCCGCCCGGACTCACTCTCTACGAGCAGTACTTC; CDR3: CASSPPGLTLYEQYF
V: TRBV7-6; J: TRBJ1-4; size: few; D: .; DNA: TGTGCCAGCAGCTTAGATGGGACGGCGAATGAAAAACTGTTTTTT; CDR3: CASSLDGTANEKLFF
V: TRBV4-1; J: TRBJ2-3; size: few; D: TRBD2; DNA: TGCGCCAGCAGCCAACTAGCGGGGGTTAGCACAGATACGCAGTATTTT; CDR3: CASSQLAGVSTDTQYF
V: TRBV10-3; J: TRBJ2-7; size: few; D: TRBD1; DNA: TGTGCCATCACCCTCGGGACAGGGTATCACGAGCAGTACTTC; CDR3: CAITLGTGYHEQYF
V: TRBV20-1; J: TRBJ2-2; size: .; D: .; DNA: TGCAGTGCTAGCCAGGGATGGACCGGGGAGCTGTTTTTT; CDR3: CSASQGWTGELFF